The 21 T cell receptor beta chains given below trace back to one sample, sequenced in a study of blood T cell repertoires in COVID-19. This table comes from immunoSEQ multiplex PCR, and its TCRdb copy is limited to in-frame clones, with some not included. The sample holds 110,000 to 150,000 clones; 81% are singletons and the top ten take more than 6.5%. What was sequenced was peripheral blood. These receptors originate from a human donor in a cohort sampled during active COVID-19.

V gene TRBV9 combines with J gene TRBJ2-7; 7 bases agree with TRBD2. The CDR3 runs to 16 residues. Germline-derived CDR1 and CDR2 are SGDLS and YYNGEE. Trimming took 6 bases from V and 5 from J; bases not matched to a gene: 17. The CDR3 spells CASKPPARAGEHEQYF. In nucleotides, the CDR3 is TGTGCCAGCAAGCCGCCCGCTCGCGCGGGAGAGCACGAGCAGTACTTC.

The rearrangement links TRBV9 to TRBJ2-1; 8 bases agree with TRBD2. Per germline, CDR1 SGDLS and CDR2 YYNGEE. There are 20 residues in the CDR3. Trimming cost V 7 bases and J 0 bases; bases outside gene matches: 21. CDR3 nucleotide sequence: TGTGCCAGCGGGTCCGCACCGGGTAGCGGGAAATCCCTCTCCTACAATGAGCAGTTCTTC. Amino acid sequence: CASGSAPGSGKSLSYNEQFF.

J is TRBJ1-6 and V is TRBV5-1, with TRBD1 identical over 7 bases. The CDR3 sequence is 15 residues long. Germline assignment: CDR1 SGHRS and CDR2 YFSETQ. Trimming removed 4 bases from V and 7 bases from J; junction bases left unmatched: 8. The CDR3 nucleotides are TGCGCCAGCAGCACAACCGACAGGGAGAATTCACCCCTCCACTTT. Translation: CASSTTDRENSPLHF.

The V and J genes are TRBV12-3 or TRBV12-4 and TRBJ1-2; D remains ambiguous. The V end was cut by 3 bases, the J end by 2 bases, with 7 bases between. The CDR3 extends over 13 amino acids. The CDR3 protein is CASSLQINYGYTF. As DNA, the CDR3 is TGTGCCAGCAGTTTGCAGATCAACTATGGCTACACCTTC.

This chain connects TRBV12-3 or TRBV12-4 to TRBJ2-1; D is ambiguous. This CDR3 spans 12 amino acids. V was cut by 1 base and J by 9 bases, with 7 bases left in between. CDR3 sequence (DNA): TGTGCCAGCAGTTTAGAGACATCTGAGCAGTTCTTC. This translates into CASSLETSEQFF.

The chain couples TRBV19 to TRBJ2-2; weak D call: TRBD1 (5 bases). The CDR3 has 14 residues. Germline V gives CDR1 LNHDA, CDR2 SQIVND (reference sequence). V was pared by 8 bases and J by 5 bases, with 15 bases between. The CDR3 DNA reads TGTGCCAGTCGACATCAGGGTCGGACCGGGGAGCTGTTTTTT. This gives the protein CASRHQGRTGELFF.

This clone was detected a few times. V usage is TRBV28 and J usage is TRBJ2-5, with D possibly being TRBD1 (5 bases). Trimming removed 3 bases from V and 5 bases from J, with 16 bases in between. This CDR3 has 15 residues. Germline V gene lookup returns CDR1 MDHEN and CDR2 SYDVKM. The CDR3 protein is CASSFGQGIGETQYF. DNA for the CDR3: TGTGCCAGCAGTTTTGGGCAGGGAATAGGGGAGACCCAGTACTTC.

J is TRBJ1-6 and V is TRBV12-1; TRBD1, the table's D call, lacks a check against the DNA. TRBV12-1 is marked as a pseudogene. The CDR3 loop spans 24 amino acids. CDR3 sequence reads: CASSFRGEGLNVLWGQGPNSPLHF. CDR3 DNA sequence: TGTGCCAGCAGCTTTAGGGGAGAGGGGTTGAATGTTTTGTGGGGACAGGGACCAAATTCACCCCTCCACTTT.

This sequence joins TRBV18 and TRBJ2-3; D gene uncertain. Trimming shortened V by 3 bases and J by 1 base, and 11 bases separated the two germline ends. Germline-derived CDR1 and CDR2 are KGHSH and LQKENI. The CDR3 length is 15 residues. In nucleotides, the CDR3 is TGTGCCAGCTCACCGGTGTCAGATCGCACAGATACGCAGTATTTT. This translates into CASSPVSDRTDTQYF.

This clone was seen a few times. V gene TRBV29-1 combines with J gene TRBJ2-7; TRBD2 is a possible D gene (7 bases). Trimming shortened V by 6 bases and J by 6 bases, and 21 bases separated the two germline ends. The germline V gene has CDR1 SQVTM and CDR2 ANQGSEA. The CDR3 runs 14 residues. The CDR3 spells CSVGGQTSDSEQYF. CDR3 DNA: TGCAGCGTGGGGGGGCAGACATCGGACTCCGAGCAGTACTTC.

The chain has TRBV5-1 and TRBJ2-5, with TRBD2 matching over 7 bases. V trimming: 4 bases; J trimming: 1 base; junction bases outside the gene matches: 10. Germline assignment: CDR1 SGHRS and CDR2 YFSETQ. This CDR3 is 16 amino acids long. CDR3 loop: CASSPERGGVQETQYF. CDR3 DNA sequence: TGCGCCAGCAGCCCCGAGCGGGGAGGGGTCCAAGAGACCCAGTACTTC.

This sequence joins TRBV18 and TRBJ1-4; 7 bases are a match to TRBD1. After removal of 1 base from V and 6 bases from J, the junction contained 2 bases not matched to a gene. Looked up from germline, CDR1 is KGHSH and CDR2 is LQKENI. The CDR3 runs 14 residues. This CDR3 is CASSPQGADEKLFF. Here the CDR3 DNA reads TGTGCCAGCTCACCACAGGGGGCGGATGAAAAACTGTTTTTT.

This chain uses TRBV6-5 with TRBJ1-3; the D gene is possibly TRBD1 (5 bases). CDR1 and CDR2 (germline): MNHEY, SVGAGI. The CDR3 has 13 residues. V was shortened by 5 bases and J by 2 bases, with 7 bases between the two germline ends. CDR3 coding DNA: TGTGCCAGCAGTACAGGCCCTGGAAACACCATATATTTT. Translating gives CASSTGPGNTIYF.

This sequence joins TRBV3-1 (or the pseudogene TRBV3-2) and TRBJ2-7; TRBD2 agrees at 8 bases. V gave up 4 bases and J gave up 3 bases; unmatched junction bases: 11. This CDR3 contains 16 residues. Germline V gene lookup returns CDR1 LGHDT and CDR2 YNNKEL (reference sequence). The CDR3 region is CASSRGGGRSNYEQYF. DNA of the CDR3: TGTGCCAGCAGCCGTGGGGGCGGGAGGAGTAACTACGAGCAGTACTTC.

In DNA, the CDR3 is TGTGCCAGCAGCCCCCGGGAGGGGGCGACCTACGAGCAGTACTTC. Protein product: CASSPREGATYEQYF. The rearrangement joins TRBV13 to TRBJ2-7; a weak D match, TRBD2 (8 bases). The V end was cut by 5 bases, the J end by 2 bases, with 16 bases between. The length of the CDR3 is 15 residues. The germline V gene has CDR1 PRHDT and CDR2 FYEKMQ (reference sequence).

This chain uses TRBV7-9 with TRBJ2-5, with D maybe TRBD2 (5 bases). The CDR3 length is 12 residues. CDR1 is SEHNR, CDR2 FQNEAQ, per germline (reference sequence). V lost 5 bases and J lost 5, with 9 bases in between. The CDR3 coding sequence is TGTGCCAGCAGCCGAGGGTTCGAGACCCAGTACTTC. Translation gives CASSRGFETQYF.

The rearrangement uses TRBV4-1 and TRBJ1-4; 9 bases are a match to TRBD1. From germline, CDR1 is MGHRA and CDR2 YSYEKL. The CDR3 contains 15 residues. The J segment lost 8 bases and the V segment lost 0 bases, leaving 4 bases of the junction unmatched. The CDR3 region has the DNA TGCGCCAGCAGCCAAGAGGACAGGGGAAGGGAAAAACTGTTTTTT. Protein: CASSQEDRGREKLFF.

The chain is built from TRBV15 and TRBJ2-1; 8 nucleotides match TRBD1. This CDR3 region has 17 residues. Germline V gene data show CDR1 as LNHNV and CDR2 as YYDKDF (reference sequence). The ends lost 3 bases at V and 5 bases at J; junction bases unmatched: 12. CDR3 in DNA: TGTGCCACCAGCAGGCTCGGGGTCCAGGGGGCTAACAATGAGCAGTTCTTC. Its translation: CATSRLGVQGANNEQFF.

The rearrangement links TRBV13 to TRBJ2-1, with 14 bases aligning to TRBD2. Germline trimming cut 3 bases from V and 9 bases from J; bases unmatched to any gene: 4. The germline V gene encodes CDR1 PRHDT and CDR2 FYEKMQ (reference sequence). The CDR3 is 15 amino acids. CDR3 in amino acids: CASSLGLAGVSEQFF. CDR3 nucleotide sequence: TGTGCCAGCAGCTTGGGACTAGCGGGAGTGAGTGAGCAGTTCTTC. The full variable domain, rest sourced from reference TRBV13 and TRBJ2-1, is AAGVIQSPRHLIKEKRETATLKCYPIPRHDTVYWYQQGPGQDPQFLISFYEKMQSDKGSIPDRFSAQQFSDYHSELNMSSLELGDSALYFCASSLGLAGVSEQFFGPGTRLTVL.

The rearrangement joins TRBV11-2 to TRBJ2-5; 7 nucleotides agree with TRBD1. Germline assignment: CDR1 SGHAT and CDR2 FQNNGV. This CDR3 is 16 amino acids long. Unmatched junction bases numbered 5, after V lost 0 bases and J lost 1 base. CDR3 amino acids: CASSLEGTAIQETQYF. CDR3 in DNA: TGTGCCAGCAGCTTAGAAGGGACAGCTATCCAAGAGACCCAGTACTTC.

This clone was counted a single time. The chain joins TRBV2 to TRBJ2-5, with 9 nucleotides matching TRBD2. Germline loops: CDR1 SNHLY, CDR2 FYNNEI. V dropped 4 bases and J dropped 3; count of bases not matched to a gene: 3. The CDR3 is 14 amino acids. DNA of the CDR3: TGTGCCAGCAGTGGACTAGCGGTAGAAGAGACCCAGTACTTC. Translation: CASSGLAVEETQYF.